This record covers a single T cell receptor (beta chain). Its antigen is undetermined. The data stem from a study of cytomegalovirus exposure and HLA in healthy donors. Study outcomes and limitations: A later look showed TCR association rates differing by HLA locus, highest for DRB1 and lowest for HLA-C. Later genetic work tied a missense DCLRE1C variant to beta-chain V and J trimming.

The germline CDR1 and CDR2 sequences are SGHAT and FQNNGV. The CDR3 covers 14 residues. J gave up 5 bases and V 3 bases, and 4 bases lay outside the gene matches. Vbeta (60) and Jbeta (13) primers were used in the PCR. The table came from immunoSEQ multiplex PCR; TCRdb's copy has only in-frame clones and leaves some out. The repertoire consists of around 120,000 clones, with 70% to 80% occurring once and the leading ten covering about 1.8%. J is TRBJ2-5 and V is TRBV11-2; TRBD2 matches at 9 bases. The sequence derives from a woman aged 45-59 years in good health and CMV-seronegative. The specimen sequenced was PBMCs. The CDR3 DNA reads TGTGCCAGCAGCTTTAGCGGGAGCGGGGAGACCCAGTACTTC. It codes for CASSFSGSGETQYF.